The text below deals with one T cell receptor beta chain. What antigen it recognizes has not been identified. The sample comes from a study of cytomegalovirus exposure and HLA in healthy donors (dated by TCRdb to between 2016 and 2019). About the full investigation: According to an earlier analysis of 587 of the donors, some 170 million T cells yielded over 100 million unique TCR beta sequences and 276 Gb of sequence data. An early release that covered about 600 HLA-typed donors contained approximately 300 gigabases of sequencing data and about 93 million unique TCR sequences. Of the roughly 400 genotyped donors, about 80% fell in the genetic ancestry cluster associated with self-reported Caucasian donors. The study aimed to test whether signatures of past pathogen exposure could be identified by cataloging public T cell receptors. The study profiled the T cell repertoires of hundreds of subjects by immunosequencing and related them to cytomegalovirus serostatus. Besides the first cohort of 666 subjects, a separate validation cohort made up of 120 or so different subjects was used. To predict cytomegalovirus infection status, the study brought together high-throughput TCR immunosequencing, statistical association of individual TCRs with disease status, and machine learning. A later analysis re-examined previously published TCR beta repertoires from just over 650 donors and added high-resolution HLA genotyping to investigate patterns of TCR occurrence. The later analysis used no new phenotypic data to find candidate immune exposures, relying instead on TCR beta sequences and their occurrence across donors. In an earlier analysis of more than 550 of the donors, high-throughput TCR beta sequencing was used to judge whether each TCR beta V gene segment behaved as functional or pseudogenic. Alongside the repertoire data, information on donor age, sex, ethnicity and CMV serostatus was compiled. Genome-wide SNP genotypes for about 60% of the 666 donors were used in a later genetic analysis, which treated that subset as a discovery cohort. All discovery cohort repertoires had been generated using a single sequencing platform. HLA typing included class I and class II loci at four-digit resolution. Typing coverage varied by locus: about 620-640 donors for A, B, C, DRB1 and DQB1; around 560 for DQA1; about 590 for DPA1; 450 to 480 for DPB1. Four to six DR-DQ haplotypes were handled as single units for association and clustering, since linkage in the cohort was strong. Among under 450 genotyped donors of the cohort, an average of around 240,000 unique TCR beta nucleotide sequences were sequenced per donor, around 18% of them non-productive.

Compared with germline, V lacks 4 bases and J lacks 3 bases; bases without a gene match: 10. CDR1 is given as MNHNS and CDR2 as SASEGT, both from the germline V gene. There are 17 amino acids in the CDR3, from cysteine to phenylalanine inclusive. Only CDR3 DNA is held: 51 bases, read in frame from base 1. Library preparation was by the immunoSEQ multiplex PCR assay. For the multiplex PCR, a mixture combining 60 forward primers for TCR Vbeta segments and 13 reverse primers for TCR Jbeta segments was used. A multiplex PCR assay on genomic DNA amplified the CDR3 region of rearranged TCR beta genes. The Illumina HiSeq System was used to sequence the amplified TCR beta libraries as 87-base-pair reads. The original pipeline was this. In a later analysis, tens of millions of unique TCR beta chains were counted across the roughly 700 repertoires, and about 10 million of these chains were shared by at least two donors. Raw reads were error-corrected and collapsed into unique sequences with a nearest-neighbor algorithm that merged closely related sequences to remove PCR and sequencing errors. CDR3 sequences were aligned to IMGT reference sequences to assign V, D and J gene segments. For a sequence to be retained, a match of at least six nucleotides to both a V gene segment and a J gene segment was required. A rearrangement was called productive if the CDR3 had no stop codons and remained in frame with V and J, and every other rearrangement was called non-productive. Following IMGT convention, CDR3 was defined as the stretch from the second conserved V-encoded cysteine up to the conserved J-encoded phenylalanine. The earlier analysis of about 610 of the donors excluded any sequence lacking an unambiguous match to a single V gene segment. In an earlier analysis of several hundred of the donors, V segments were called functional above 56.7% productive rearrangements and were called segregating when the between-donor standard deviation exceeded 5%. A statistical classification framework was developed to diagnose cytomegalovirus status using the catalog of TCR beta chain sequences. V and J gene assignment, in a later analysis, came from comparing TCR nucleotide sequences with IMGT/GENE-DB human TR gene sequences. In a later analysis, CDR3 sequences and most-parsimonious VDJ recombination scenarios were assigned using the TCRdist pipeline. In a later analysis, every TCR beta chain was defined by the combination of its CDR3 amino acid sequence and its V-gene family, and reads without a unique V-gene family were dropped. In a later analysis, fewer than 650 highly shared, low-generation-probability nucleotide sequences were removed to address suspected cross-contamination and a sequencing artifact. In a later analysis, a clonal expansion index was calculated for each public chain from normalized within-repertoire ranks of inferred template counts. In a later analysis, generation probabilities were computed with a VDJ recombination model fitted to out-of-frame rearrangements, and the resulting probabilities were checked against IGoR. A later analysis scored TCR-TCR, TCR-HLA and TCR-CMV co-occurrence with hypergeometric tests, applying a repertoire-size bias correction to TCR pairs. In a later analysis, false discovery rates were estimated by permuting HLA or CMV assignments 20 times. A later analysis grouped co-occurring TCRs with DBSCAN, adding TCRdist sequence similarity when clustering within HLA-allele-positive subsets. Repertoires with fewer than 30,000 or more than 120,000 public chains, plus five repertoires with anomalous nucleotide sharing, were excluded from co-occurrence clustering. In TCRdb, the immuneACCESS table is reduced to in-frame sequences with V and J assigned. These tables do not hold every clone; where another copy was compared, an unresolved V gene accounts for under half, and the others remain unexplained. V and J calls and clone size are those listed in that table; D and trimming were worked out from the DNA. The sample's records list around 100,000 clones. The ten largest clones add up to 6.8% of the sample.

The research as a whole found: This cohort had only TCR beta chains sequenced, and the lack of alpha or paired-chain data limited which features could be detected. In a later analysis, several top co-occurrence clusters were reported to appear linked to parvovirus B19, influenza, CMV and Epstein-Barr virus. Immune exposure information for the cohort was limited to CMV serostatus. According to a later analysis, TCR association rates differed among HLA loci, with DRB1 alleles showing the most associated TCRs and HLA-C alleles showing the fewest. A total of 150 or so TCR beta chains were listed by the study as associated with cytomegalovirus. A few of the identified cytomegalovirus-associated TCR beta chains were confirmed in vitro to be specific for cytomegalovirus antigens. A later analysis found that most CMV-associated TCR beta chains appeared HLA-restricted, with HLA associations seemingly driven largely by CMV exposure. According to the authors, the approach could potentially be generalized to other disease states and immunological phenotypes. Specific HLA alleles were associated with around 18,000 TCR beta sequences at a false discovery rate of 0.05 in a later analysis. Strong co-occurrence of HLA alleles, especially DR and DQ, made assigning TCR associations to individual alleles difficult. Most TCR sequences were seen in very few donors, while some public TCRs were found in many individuals. A further reported finding was that TCR beta sequences accurately predicted the HLA-A and HLA-B alleles for most subjects in the first cohort. HLA typing was unavailable for some donors at each locus, so association tests used only the typed subset. Because the 87-base-pair reads could not distinguish some IMGT-functional V segments, including TRBV6-2 and TRBV6-3, those segments were excluded. The earlier analysis of some 560 of the donors excluded 15 to 20 rarely observed V segments, including chromosome 9 orphons, because counts were too low. According to a later genetic analysis, donors in an Asian-associated ancestry cluster had fewer N-insertions in productive TCRs than the roughly 660-donor mean. A cluster of highly shared sequence variants was judged likely to be a technical artifact of the sequencing pipeline. An earlier analysis of approximately 590 of the donors showed that most TCR beta V segments appeared in productive rearrangements either about 87% or about 30% of the time, which broadly matched IMGT annotations. The classifier was reported to diagnose cytomegalovirus status with high specificity and sensitivity in both the original cohort and the validation cohort. Sequencing depth was assumed to be roughly uniform across donors in the presence/absence analyses, though that assumption may not hold. In a later genetic analysis, a missense DCLRE1C variant was associated with V-gene and J-gene trimming of TCR beta chains, and the association was replicated in an independent cohort. Linkage disequilibrium might explain the correlated functional status among segregating V segments, but an unknown experimental factor could not be ruled out. A later analysis found that HLA-associated TCR beta chains were more clonally expanded and had lower generation probabilities than equally common non-associated chains.

In total, approximately 610 healthy bone marrow donors made up the cohort. At the time of sampling, every cohort member was nominally healthy, though immune exposures that went unrecorded were likely present. The donor tested CMV seropositive and was one of the 289 seropositive cohort members. Each donor provided a peripheral blood sample, and peripheral blood mononuclear cells were used for TCR beta sequencing. The Qiagen DNeasy Blood Extraction Kit was used to extract genomic DNA from the blood cell samples. This clonotype was obtained from a man aged 35 to 55 in good health and CMV-seropositive. Input material: PBMCs. The chain is assembled from TRBV6-1 and TRBJ2-3, with 10 bases in between that match TRBD1. Here the CDR3 is given as CASSARTGGLSTDTQYF. At the DNA level, the sequence is TGTGCCAGCAGTGCCCGGACAGGGGGATTGAGTACAGATACGCAGTATTTT.